The subject of this entry is one TCR beta chain. It has no known antigen specificity. Base-call qualities are not available, and no considerably larger clone is one nucleotide away. The sample is drawn from a study of blood T cell repertoires in COVID-19 (dated by TCRdb to the early 2020s). Turning to the overall study: Collaborator samples came from the United States, Italy and Spain and covered acute and convalescent phases of COVID-19. Where available, HLA class I and class II types were taken from metadata supplied by the sample provider and were not determined by assay-based typing. The samples were drawn from two sources: the first 160 participants of the ongoing ImmuneRACE study, and approximately 1,300 subjects contributed by 6 global collaborators. Deeply sampled blood TCRbeta repertoires from subjects exposed to, actively infected with, or recovered from COVID-19 were included in the dataset. A freely available public database, intended as a resource for researchers studying the immune response to SARS-CoV-2, is where the repertoires were released. The prospective study material was composed of cDNA or gDNA derived from T cells, B-cell-depleted T cells, or PBMCs. A de-identified subject ID, COVID-19 status, age in years and sex were almost always included in the sample metadata. The research as a whole found: How much clinical and demographic metadata was included differed by source and by participant, and the metadata was provided uncurated.

Collaborating institutions collected whole blood in K2EDTA tubes following their own protocols. For TCRbeta analysis, collaborator samples were shipped as frozen whole blood, as isolated PBMCs, or as DNA extracted from either sample type. TCRbeta CDR3 regions were amplified from genomic DNA by means of the immunoSEQ Assay, a bias-controlled multiplex PCR. Per the authors' processing: The number of nucleated cells in each sample was estimated by amplification of reference gene primers within the assay. Sequence reads were collapsed and filtered to measure the absolute abundance of every unique TCRbeta CDR3 rearrangement. For each sample, productive Simpson clonality was calculated as the square root of Simpson's diversity index across productive rearrangements. Sourced from immuneACCESS, this table was stored by TCRdb with only in-frame sequences that have V and J called. A share of the clones is absent; for the studies checked, an unresolved V gene accounts for under half, and the remainder has no known explanation. That table supplies the V and J calls and clone size; D and trimming were determined from the DNA. This sample has some 38,000 clones in its table, and about 85% of those were observed once. In total, the top ten clones hold 4.8% of the sample.

The TCR sequence derives from a man aged 50 to 60 with active COVID-19. The material sequenced was peripheral blood.

The CDR3 loop reads CASSLYGTGGYIGQYF. The DNA sequence is as follows: TGTGCCAGCAGCCTCTACGGGACAGGGGGCTATATTGGGCAGTACTTC. The sequence joins TRBV5-6 to TRBJ2-7; 12 nucleotides in the junction match TRBD1. At the junction V is shortened by 4 bases and J by 9 bases; bases outside the gene matches: 14. The CDR3 contains 16 residues, cysteine and phenylalanine counted. Only the CDR3 DNA is retained, 48 bases long and in frame from the first base. Based on the germline V gene, the CDR1 and CDR2 sequences are SGHDT and YYEEEE.